This entry is about one TCR beta chain. Its cognate antigen has yet to be identified. Within one base of it there is no much larger clone, and no base qualities were kept. The data stem from a study of CD8 T cells in Susac syndrome (dated by TCRdb to between 2019 and 2020). Background on the whole study: Whether CD8+ T cell activation and differentiation in Susac syndrome was antigen driven was tested using repertoire sequencing.

The research as a whole found: The number of individuals in the TCR sequencing and HLA analysis was acknowledged as relatively small.

RNA was extracted with the RNeasy kit and roughly 0.45 to 1 ug was reverse transcribed using random hexamers. The immunoSEQ multiplex PCR assay, which covers 54 Vbeta and 13 Jbeta segments, was used to amplify TCR beta CDR3 regions. To correct PCR amplification bias, a synthetic template baseline was used for both primer optimization and computational correction. As for the original processing: Reads were annotated to V, D and J genes according to IMGT and were analyzed with immunoSEQ Analyzer, with only productive sequences retained. Clonality was calculated as one minus the Shannon entropy normalized by log2 of the number of productive unique sequences. For each patient and control, public and private clones were evaluated within the 100 most prevalent clones. Susac-specific clones were defined as absent from healthy and MS cohorts, around 1,000 published viral clones and other ImmuneACCESS disease sequences. Using fastp at Q25 and MiXCR, TCRdb reprocessed the public reads and kept productive beta chains. A single entry per CDR3 protein holds the most common genes and DNA from its merged rows. TCRdb, rather than the study authors, made the V and J calls. Across this sample there are roughly 120,000 distinct CDR3 sequences, with around 94% seen only once. Over 0.07% of the sample rests with the top ten.

Including the terminal cysteine and phenylalanine, the CDR3 comprises 13 residues. Of the read, only the CDR3 DNA is kept; its 39 bases are in frame from base 1. Clipping removes 5 bases from V and 8 bases from J, with 6 as the unmatched junction base count. According to the germline V gene, CDR1 reads SQVTM and CDR2 reads ANQGSEA. Peripheral blood CD8+ and CD4+ T cells from healthy donors, Susac syndrome patients and multiple sclerosis patients were profiled by high-throughput TCR beta sequencing. Healthy donors were included as age- and sex-matched controls. CD8+ TEMRA cells were enriched by FACS, while bulk CD8+ and CD4+ T cells were purified by magnetic negative isolation. Blood was collected in EDTA tubes and processed within 24 hours, with PBMCs isolated through density gradient centrifugation. PBMCs destined for TCR sequencing were cryopreserved in liquid nitrogen and later thawed in a 37 °C water bath. The sorted or isolated CD4+, CD8+ and CD8+ TEMRA cells reached a purity of at least 90%.

The chain employs TRBV29-1 and TRBJ2-1; TRBD2 lines up with 10 middle nucleotides. This sequence was found in a human donor in good health. The material sequenced was CD4+ T cells from PBMCs. CDR3 sequence: CSVMASGSDEQFF. The DNA is TGCAGCGTTATGGCTAGCGGGAGCGATGAGCAGTTCTTC.